These T cell receptor beta chains were read from a single sample in a study of tumor-infiltrating lymphocytes in oesophageal squamous cell carcinoma. TCRdb ran MiXCR on the PCR reads and lists one entry per CDR3 protein. The repertoire consists of 15,000 to 20,000 distinct CDR3 sequences, with less than 45% occurring once and the leading ten covering roughly two fifths. The sequencing input was esophageal tumor tissue. The origin of the receptors is a male donor with esophageal squamous cell carcinoma. Both conserved end residues are part of each CDR3.

v_gene,len,CDR3aa
TRBV24-1,14,CATSDTGVNEKLFF
TRBV24-1,14,CATSDGTAYNEQFF
TRBV7-2,15,CASSLDVSSYNEQFF
TRBV6-5,15,CASSELKGNQETQYF
TRBV12-3/TRBV12-4,14,CASSPPTGGGSAFF
TRBV7-2,12,CASSLHTDTIYF
TRBV7-6,14,CASSSGSGRETQYF
TRBV27,13,CASSSAGSNEQYF
TRBV7-3,15,CASSLTGDSYNEQFF
TRBV20-1,10,CSAQRHEQYF
TRBV7-2,14,CASSLVPGVGELFF
TRBV7-4,15,CASSPSGRTYNEQFF
TRBV6-1,15,CASRTTGAEANVLTF
TRBV7-2,14,CASSLDVAIYEQYF
TRBV7-3,16,CASSSQAGVSYNEQFF
TRBV18,14,CASSLTGLNTEAFF
TRBV4-1,15,CASSPVGQGDYGYTF